The 23 T cell receptor beta chains listed next were all sequenced from one sample in a study of T cell responses to AZD1222 COVID-19 vaccine. Data came from immunoSEQ multiplex PCR; TCRdb stores just in-frame clones and leaves some out. The sample records 80,000 to 95,000 clones, 75% to 90% being singletons. This specimen was peripheral blood, taken on day 0 of AZD1222 vaccination. The receptors were sampled from an adult in good health.

This clone came up a few times. This chain joins TRBV5-4 and TRBJ1-3; maybe TRBD1 (6 bases). Between the trimmed V and J ends, which lost 0 bases and 3 bases, there was a span of 7 bases. Germline-derived CDR1 and CDR2 are SGHNT and YYREEE (reference sequence). This CDR3 is built from 14 residues. The CDR3 bases are TGTGCCAGCAGCTTGGCAGGGGTTGGAAACACCATATATTTT. Its translation is CASSLAGVGNTIYF. The full variable domain, its missing parts supplied by reference TRBV5-4 and TRBJ1-3, is ETGVTQSPTHLIKTRGQQVTLRCSSQSGHNTVSWYQQALGQGPQFIFQYYREEENGRGNFPPRFSGLQFPNYSSELNVNALELDDSALYLCASSLAGVGNTIYFGEGSWLTVV.

The chain has TRBV10-3 and TRBJ1-1; 7 positions match TRBD1. This CDR3 has 15 residues. V dropped 2 bases and J dropped 9; count of bases not matched to a gene: 12. CDR1 ENHRY and CDR2 SYGVKD come from the germline V gene. CDR3 in amino acids: CAISESSLRQGQAFF. The CDR3 DNA reads TGTGCCATCAGTGAGAGTTCCCTGAGACAGGGCCAAGCTTTCTTT.

This clone was counted only a few times. The chain has TRBV19 and TRBJ1-5, with D possibly being TRBD1 (5 bases). This CDR3 has 15 residues. The V gene's germline CDR1 is LNHDA and CDR2 SQIVND (reference sequence). Trimming removed 6 bases at V and 2 bases at J, with 14 bases between. CDR3 DNA: TGTGCCAGTAGAGGTGACAGTCGGGGCAATCAGCCCCAGCATTTT. Translated: CASRGDSRGNQPQHF.

CDR3 coding DNA: TGTGCCAGCACCCAACGGGGGACAGGACCCACTGAAGCTTTCTTT. It specifies CASTQRGTGPTEAFF. V usage is TRBV5-6 and J usage is TRBJ1-1; TRBD1 aligns across 8 bases. CDR3 length: 15 amino acids. From germline, CDR1 is SGHDT and CDR2 YYEEEE. V trimming: 6 bases; J trimming: 4 bases; junction bases outside the gene matches: 11.

J is TRBJ2-7 and V is TRBV4-3, with 9 bases fitting TRBD1. The CDR3 consists of 15 residues. J was trimmed by 0 bases and V by 4 bases; bases with no gene match: 4. Germline V gene sequence: CDR1 LGHNA, CDR2 YSLEER. For the CDR3, the DNA is TGCGCCAGCAGCCTGGGACAGGGTTCCTCCTACGAGCAGTACTTC. This codes for CASSLGQGSSYEQYF.

The chain is built from TRBV7-3 and TRBJ2-3; D is undetermined. Trimming shortened V by 5 bases and J by 2 bases, and 23 bases separated the two germline ends. The CDR3 is 18 residues long. Germline assignment: CDR1 SGHTA and CDR2 FQGTGA. The CDR3 region has the DNA TGTGCCAGCAGCCAAACGGGTGGCGCAACATGGGTCACAGATACGCAGTATTTT. It yields the protein CASSQTGGATWVTDTQYF.

The CDR3 loop reads CSVEDYAGGGGYTF. The CDR3 nucleotides read TGCAGCGTTGAAGACTATGCAGGGGGCGGTGGCTACACCTTC. The genes are TRBV29-1 and TRBJ1-2, with 8 bases aligning to TRBD1. There are 14 residues in the CDR3. The V segment lost 0 bases and the J segment 7 bases; nucleotides outside the gene matches: 7. Germline CDR1 SQVTM, CDR2 ANQGSEA.

The gene calls are TRBV5-1 and TRBJ1-1; 8 positions match TRBD1. Germline trimming cut 5 bases from V and 5 bases from J; bases unmatched to any gene: 8. Germline CDR1 SGHRS, CDR2 YFSETQ. The CDR3 extends over 14 amino acids. DNA of the CDR3: TGCGCCAGCAGACCCGGGACAGGAGTGACTGAAGCTTTCTTT. Translation: CASRPGTGVTEAFF.

The V and J genes are TRBV24-1 and TRBJ1-2; D call uncertain. V lost 9 bases, J lost 0 bases, and 13 bases lay in between. The germline V gene encodes CDR1 KGHDR and CDR2 SFDVKD. The CDR3 runs 14 residues. CDR3 sequence reads: CATEGGHPNYGYTF. As DNA, the CDR3 is TGTGCCACCGAGGGAGGTCATCCTAACTATGGCTACACCTTC.

V usage is TRBV4-3 and J usage is TRBJ2-1, with a weak D call TRBD2 (6 bases). The CDR3 contains 16 residues. From germline, CDR1 is LGHNA and CDR2 YSLEER. V shed 1 base and J shed 4 bases, with 14 bases lying between them. As DNA, the CDR3 is TGCGCCAGCAGCCAAGGGAGGGGCGGGGTTTACAATGAGCAGTTCTTC. Translation: CASSQGRGGVYNEQFF.

The sample holds one count of this clone. The genes are TRBV7-9 and TRBJ2-1, with TRBD2 matching 7 bases. Per germline, CDR1 SEHNR and CDR2 FQNEAQ (reference sequence). V was clipped by 1 base and J by 0 bases; unmatched bases: 9. The length of the CDR3 is 18 residues. For the CDR3, the DNA is TGTGCCAGCAGCTTAGAATGGGGGGGACTCCGCTCCTACAATGAGCAGTTCTTC. This codes for CASSLEWGGLRSYNEQFF.

The chain is built from TRBV24-1 and TRBJ2-3, with a weak D call TRBD1 (6 bases). The CDR3 covers 14 residues. Germline V gene data show CDR1 as KGHDR and CDR2 as SFDVKD. Trimming took 3 bases from V and 6 from J, leaving 12 bases between them. The CDR3 DNA reads TGTGCCACCAGTGATACGAACAGGGCTGATACGCAGTATTTT. It codes for CATSDTNRADTQYF.

The chain uses TRBV6-5 and TRBJ2-7, with TRBD1 matching 11 bases. Per germline, CDR1 MNHEY and CDR2 SVGAGI. This CDR3 has 15 residues. Trimming took 4 bases from V and 4 from J; bases not matched to a gene: 6. The DNA for the CDR3 is TGTGCCAGCAGTTCGATCGGGACAGGGGGATACGAGCAGTACTTC. As protein: CASSSIGTGGYEQYF.

The chain links TRBV29-1 to TRBJ2-1; D is undetermined. Germline lookup yields CDR1 SQVTM and CDR2 ANQGSEA. The CDR3 covers 13 residues. V gave up 8 bases and J gave up 8 bases, with 19 bases separating them. CDR3: CSLQPLLVDEQFF. The CDR3 nucleotides read TGCAGCCTACAGCCCCTGCTGGTGGATGAGCAGTTCTTC.

The chain links TRBV5-5 to TRBJ1-2; D is undetermined. Germline values: CDR1 SGHKS, CDR2 YYEKEE (reference sequence). V was cut by 2 bases and J by 4 bases, with 12 bases left in between. The CDR3 spans 14 residues. CDR3 nucleotides: TGTGCCAGCAGCTTTGACTACCCTCCCTATGGCTACACCTTC. This encodes CASSFDYPPYGYTF.

The gene calls are TRBV9 and TRBJ2-7; 8 nucleotides align to TRBD2. CDR1 SGDLS and CDR2 YYNGEE come from the germline V gene. The CDR3 length is 14 residues. Trimming took 4 bases from V and 2 from J; bases not matched to a gene: 5. DNA of the CDR3: TGTGCCAGCAGCCCCCGGGGGGGAGCCTACGAGCAGTACTTC. Amino acids: CASSPRGGAYEQYF.

The chain links TRBV7-8 to TRBJ1-2; TRBD1 agrees at 11 bases. Germline V gives CDR1 SGHVS, CDR2 FQNEAQ. This CDR3 is 16 amino acids long. V lost 0 bases to trimming and J lost 7 bases; unmatched junction nucleotides: 7. The CDR3: CASSLAPGTGGAGYTF. The CDR3 DNA follows: TGTGCCAGCAGCTTAGCCCCCGGGACAGGGGGGGCTGGCTACACCTTC.

The chain is built from TRBV4-2 and TRBJ1-4; possibly TRBD1 for D (6 bases). V shed 5 bases and J shed 7 bases, with 17 bases lying between them. This CDR3 comprises 15 residues. Germline assignment: CDR1 LGHNA and CDR2 YNFKEQ. This CDR3 reads CASSGRDTVFEKLFF. CDR3 coding DNA: TGTGCCAGCAGCGGGCGGGACACGGTCTTTGAAAAACTGTTTTTT.

CDR3 in DNA: TGTGCCAGTAGTACAGGGGTTGTTTTAAGTCAGCCCCAGCATTTT. Its translation is CASSTGVVLSQPQHF. This sequence joins TRBV19 and TRBJ1-5; D perhaps matches TRBD1 (6 bases). Trimming stripped 4 bases from V and 6 bases from J, with 16 bases between. Germline CDR1 is LNHDA and CDR2 is SQIVND (reference sequence). The CDR3 loop spans 15 amino acids.

The V and J genes are TRBV7-6 and TRBJ1-4; no clear D gene. CDR3 length: 15 residues. Per germline, CDR1 SGHVS and CDR2 FNYEAQ. V was cut by 5 bases and J by 5 bases, with 15 bases left in between. The CDR3 protein is CASSLDLLTNEKLFF. In nucleotides, the CDR3 is TGTGCCAGCAGCCTCGACCTACTTACGAATGAAAAACTGTTTTTT.

The rearrangement joins TRBV6-4 to TRBJ2-1; 11 bases are a match to TRBD2. This CDR3 has 15 amino acids. The V gene's germline CDR1 is MRHNA and CDR2 SNTAGT. V trimming: 2 bases; J trimming: 3 bases; junction bases outside the gene matches: 0. The CDR3 loop reads CASSDGTSGYNEQFF. The CDR3 region has the DNA TGTGCCAGCAGTGACGGGACTAGCGGCTACAATGAGCAGTTCTTC.

This chain uses TRBV12-1 with TRBJ1-6; the DNA was not compared with TRBD1, the D call given in the table. TRBV12-1 is tagged as a pseudogene. The CDR3 extends over 23 amino acids. The CDR3 region is CASSPTLTGGLSDLTFYNSPLHF. The DNA for the CDR3 is TGTGCCAGCAGCCCAACCTTGACAGGGGGCCTCAGCGACTTAACCTTCTATAATTCACCCCTCCACTTT.

The chain has TRBV27 and TRBJ2-5; no clear D gene. Per germline, CDR1 MNHEY and CDR2 SMNVEV (reference sequence). This CDR3 is 13 amino acids long. Between the trimmed V and J ends, which lost 1 base and 2 bases, there was a span of 5 bases. CDR3 loop: CASSLWGQETQYF. In DNA, the CDR3 is TGTGCCAGCAGTTTATGGGGTCAAGAGACCCAGTACTTC.